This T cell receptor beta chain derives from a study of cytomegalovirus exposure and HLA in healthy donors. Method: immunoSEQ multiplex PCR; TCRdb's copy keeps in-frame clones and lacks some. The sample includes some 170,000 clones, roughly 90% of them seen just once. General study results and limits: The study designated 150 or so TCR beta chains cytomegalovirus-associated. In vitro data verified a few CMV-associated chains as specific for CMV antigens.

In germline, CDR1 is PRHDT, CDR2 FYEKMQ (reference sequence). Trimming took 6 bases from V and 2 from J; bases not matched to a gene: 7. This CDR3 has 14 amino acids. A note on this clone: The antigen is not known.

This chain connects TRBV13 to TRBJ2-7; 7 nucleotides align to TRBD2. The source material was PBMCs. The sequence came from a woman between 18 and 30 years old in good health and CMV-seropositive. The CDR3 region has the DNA TGTGCCAGCAGTTTCACTAGCGCTACCTACGAGCAGTACTTC. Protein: CASSFTSATYEQYF.